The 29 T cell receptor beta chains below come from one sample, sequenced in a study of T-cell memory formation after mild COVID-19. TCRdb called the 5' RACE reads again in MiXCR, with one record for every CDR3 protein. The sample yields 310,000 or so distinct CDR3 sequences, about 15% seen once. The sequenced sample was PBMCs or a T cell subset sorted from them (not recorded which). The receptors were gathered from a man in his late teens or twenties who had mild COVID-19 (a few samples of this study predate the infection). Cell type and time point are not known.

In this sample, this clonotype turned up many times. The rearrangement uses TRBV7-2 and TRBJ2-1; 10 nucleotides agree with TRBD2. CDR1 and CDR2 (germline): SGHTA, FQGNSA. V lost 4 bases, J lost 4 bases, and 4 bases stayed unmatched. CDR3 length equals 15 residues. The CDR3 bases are TGTGCCAGCAGCTCAAGCGGGGGGGGATACAATGAGCAGTTCTTC. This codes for CASSSSGGGYNEQFF.

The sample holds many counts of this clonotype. DNA for the CDR3: TGTGCCAGCAGTGGACCGGGGGCAAAAACTTTCTTT. It codes for CASSGPGAKTFF. This chain uses TRBV25-1 with TRBJ1-1; D possibly corresponds to TRBD1 (6 bases). Trimming left V 4 bases short and J 12 bases short, with 15 bases between. Germline V gene data show CDR1 as MGHDK and CDR2 as SYGVNS. The CDR3 consists of 12 residues.

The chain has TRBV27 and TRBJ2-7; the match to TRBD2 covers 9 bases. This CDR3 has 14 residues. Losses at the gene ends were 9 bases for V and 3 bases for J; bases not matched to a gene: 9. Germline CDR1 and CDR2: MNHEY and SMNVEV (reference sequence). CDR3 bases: TGTGCCAGTTACGTAGCGGGGGCCTACTACGAGCAGTACTTC. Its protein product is CASYVAGAYYEQYF.

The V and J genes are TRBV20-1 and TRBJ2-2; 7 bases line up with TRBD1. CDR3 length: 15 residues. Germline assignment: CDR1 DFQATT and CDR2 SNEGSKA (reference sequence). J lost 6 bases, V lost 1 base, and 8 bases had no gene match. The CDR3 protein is CSARGDRDRAGELFF. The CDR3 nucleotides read TGCAGTGCTAGAGGAGACAGGGATCGGGCCGGGGAGCTGTTTTTT.

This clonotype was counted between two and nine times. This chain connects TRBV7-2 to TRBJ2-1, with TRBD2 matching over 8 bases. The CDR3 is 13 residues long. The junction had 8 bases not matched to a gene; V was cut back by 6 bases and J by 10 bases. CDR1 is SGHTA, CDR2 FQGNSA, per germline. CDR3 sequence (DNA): TGTGCCAGCAGTTGGACTAGCTCGGGGGAGCAGTTCTTC. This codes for CASSWTSSGEQFF.

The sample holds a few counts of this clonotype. The DNA for the CDR3 is TGTGCCAGCAGTCCCGGATGGAGCGGGGGGGCCGGAGATACGCAGTATTTT. This encodes CASSPGWSGGAGDTQYF. V and J are TRBV5-6 and TRBJ2-3; TRBD2 aligns across 10 bases. The CDR3 consists of 17 residues. V lost 5 bases and J lost 5; bases outside the gene matches: 14. Germline CDR1 is SGHDT and CDR2 is YYEEEE.

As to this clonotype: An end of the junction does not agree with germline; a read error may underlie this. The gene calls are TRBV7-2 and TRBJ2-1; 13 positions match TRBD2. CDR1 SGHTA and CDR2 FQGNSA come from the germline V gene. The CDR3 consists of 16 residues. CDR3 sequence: CASSVAGLAGVDEQFF. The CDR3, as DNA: TGTGCCAGCAGCGTAGCCGGACTAGCGGGGGTGGATGAGCAGTTCTTC.

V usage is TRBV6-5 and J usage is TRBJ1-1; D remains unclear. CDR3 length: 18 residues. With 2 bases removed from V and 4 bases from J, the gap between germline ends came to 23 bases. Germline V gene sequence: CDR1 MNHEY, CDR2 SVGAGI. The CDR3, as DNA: TGTGCCAGCAGTTACGGAGGAATCGGAGACCTCAGAGGCACTGAAGCTTTCTTT. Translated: CASSYGGIGDLRGTEAFF.

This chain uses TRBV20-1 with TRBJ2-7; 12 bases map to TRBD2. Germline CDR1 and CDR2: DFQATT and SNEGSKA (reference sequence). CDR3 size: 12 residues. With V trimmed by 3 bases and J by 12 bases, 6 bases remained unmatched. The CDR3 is CSASSSGGAAYF. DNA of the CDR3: TGCAGTGCTAGTTCTAGCGGGGGGGCCGCGTACTTC.

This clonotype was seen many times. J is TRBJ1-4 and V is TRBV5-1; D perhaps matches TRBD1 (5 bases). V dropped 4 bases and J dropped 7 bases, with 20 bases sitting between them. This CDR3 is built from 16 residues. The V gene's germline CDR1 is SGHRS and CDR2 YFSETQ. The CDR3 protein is CASSVSHSGLGEKLFF. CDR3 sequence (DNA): TGCGCCAGCAGCGTATCTCACTCGGGGCTGGGTGAAAAACTGTTTTTT.

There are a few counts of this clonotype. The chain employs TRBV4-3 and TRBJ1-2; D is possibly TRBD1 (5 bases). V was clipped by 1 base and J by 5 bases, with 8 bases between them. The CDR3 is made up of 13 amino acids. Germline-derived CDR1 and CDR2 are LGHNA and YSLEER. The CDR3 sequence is CASSQAWGYGYTF. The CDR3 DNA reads TGCGCCAGCAGCCAAGCCTGGGGGTATGGCTACACCTTC.

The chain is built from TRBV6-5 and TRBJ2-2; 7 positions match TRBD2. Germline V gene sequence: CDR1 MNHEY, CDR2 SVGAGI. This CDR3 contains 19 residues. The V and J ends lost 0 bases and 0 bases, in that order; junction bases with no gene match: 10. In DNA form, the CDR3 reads TGTGCCAGCAGTTACTCGAGGACTGGGGGGGTTTCGAACACCGGGGAGCTGTTTTTT. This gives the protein CASSYSRTGGVSNTGELFF.

The CDR3 loop reads CAISTGTNEKLFF. In nucleotides, the CDR3 is TGTGCCATCAGCACAGGGACTAATGAAAAACTGTTTTTT. The chain links TRBV10-3 to TRBJ1-4; D might be TRBD1 (6 bases). The CDR3 is 13 amino acids. In germline, CDR1 is ENHRY, CDR2 SYGVKD. V lost 6 bases, J lost 2 bases, and 7 bases lay in between.

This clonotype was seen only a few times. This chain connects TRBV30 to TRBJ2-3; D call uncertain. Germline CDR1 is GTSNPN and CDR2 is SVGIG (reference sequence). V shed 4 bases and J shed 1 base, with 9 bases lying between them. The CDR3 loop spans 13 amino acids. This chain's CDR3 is CAWMGSGTDTQYF. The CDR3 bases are TGTGCCTGGATGGGGTCAGGCACAGATACGCAGTATTTT.

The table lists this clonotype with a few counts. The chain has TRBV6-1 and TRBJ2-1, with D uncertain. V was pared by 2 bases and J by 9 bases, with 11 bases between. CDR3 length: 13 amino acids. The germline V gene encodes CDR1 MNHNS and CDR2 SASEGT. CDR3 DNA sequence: TGTGCCAGCAGTGAATTAGGTCTGGGTGAGCAGTTCTTC. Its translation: CASSELGLGEQFF.

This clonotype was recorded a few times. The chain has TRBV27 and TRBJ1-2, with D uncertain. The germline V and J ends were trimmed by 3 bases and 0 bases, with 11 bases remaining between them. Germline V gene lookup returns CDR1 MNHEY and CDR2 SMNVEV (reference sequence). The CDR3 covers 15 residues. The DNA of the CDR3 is TGTGCCAGCAGTTTTCAGAACCAATCTAACTATGGCTACACCTTC. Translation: CASSFQNQSNYGYTF.

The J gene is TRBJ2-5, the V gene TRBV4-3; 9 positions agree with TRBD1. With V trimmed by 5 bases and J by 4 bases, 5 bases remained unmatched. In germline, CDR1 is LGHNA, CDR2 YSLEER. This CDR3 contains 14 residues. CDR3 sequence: CASSSYRGRETQYF. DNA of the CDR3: TGCGCCAGCAGCTCCTACAGGGGGCGAGAGACCCAGTACTTC.

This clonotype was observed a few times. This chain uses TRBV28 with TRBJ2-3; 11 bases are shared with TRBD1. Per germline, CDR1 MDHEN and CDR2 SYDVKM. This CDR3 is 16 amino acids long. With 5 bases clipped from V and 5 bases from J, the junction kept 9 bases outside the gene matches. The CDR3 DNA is TGTGCCAGCAGTCCCCTTGGACAGGGGGCCAGAGATACGCAGTATTTT. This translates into CASSPLGQGARDTQYF.

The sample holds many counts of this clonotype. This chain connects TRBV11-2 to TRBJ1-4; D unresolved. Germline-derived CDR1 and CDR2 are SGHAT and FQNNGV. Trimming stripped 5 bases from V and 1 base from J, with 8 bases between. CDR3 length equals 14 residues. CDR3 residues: CASSRGLTNEKLFF. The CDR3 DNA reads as TGTGCCAGCAGCCGAGGATTAACTAATGAAAAACTGTTTTTT.

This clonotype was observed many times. The CDR3 reads CSARIGTQETQYF. The DNA of the CDR3 is TGCAGTGCTAGAATCGGGACGCAAGAGACCCAGTACTTC. The chain links TRBV20-1 to TRBJ2-5; D is possibly TRBD1 or TRBD2 (5 bases each). The CDR3 has 13 amino acids. Germline CDR1 DFQATT, CDR2 SNEGSKA (reference sequence). V lost 2 bases, J lost 2 bases, and 9 bases lay in between.

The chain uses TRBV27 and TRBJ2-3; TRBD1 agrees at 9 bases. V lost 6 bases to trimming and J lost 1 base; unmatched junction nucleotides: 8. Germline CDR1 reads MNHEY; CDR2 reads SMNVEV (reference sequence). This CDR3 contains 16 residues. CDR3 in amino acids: CASSPRTGAGTDTQYF. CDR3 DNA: TGTGCCAGCAGCCCCCGGACAGGGGCGGGCACAGATACGCAGTATTTT.

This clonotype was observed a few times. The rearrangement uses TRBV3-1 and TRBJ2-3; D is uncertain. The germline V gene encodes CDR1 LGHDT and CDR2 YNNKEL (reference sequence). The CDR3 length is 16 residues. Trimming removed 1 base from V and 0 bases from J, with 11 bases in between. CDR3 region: CASSQGVWASTDTQYF. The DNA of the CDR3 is TGTGCCAGCAGCCAAGGCGTATGGGCTAGCACAGATACGCAGTATTTT.

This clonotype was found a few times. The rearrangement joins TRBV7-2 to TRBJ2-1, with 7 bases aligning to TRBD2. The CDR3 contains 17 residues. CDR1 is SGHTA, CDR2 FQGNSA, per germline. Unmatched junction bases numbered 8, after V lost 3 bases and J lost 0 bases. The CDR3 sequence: CASSFWGGGDSYNEQFF. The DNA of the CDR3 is TGTGCCAGCAGCTTTTGGGGGGGGGGAGACTCCTACAATGAGCAGTTCTTC.

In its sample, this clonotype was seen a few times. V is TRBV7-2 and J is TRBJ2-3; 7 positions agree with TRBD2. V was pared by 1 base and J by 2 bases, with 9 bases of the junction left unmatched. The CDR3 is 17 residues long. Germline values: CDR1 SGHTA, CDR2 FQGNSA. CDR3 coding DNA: TGTGCCAGCAGCTTAGGTGCAGGCGGGGGAATCACAGATACGCAGTATTTT. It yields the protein CASSLGAGGGITDTQYF.

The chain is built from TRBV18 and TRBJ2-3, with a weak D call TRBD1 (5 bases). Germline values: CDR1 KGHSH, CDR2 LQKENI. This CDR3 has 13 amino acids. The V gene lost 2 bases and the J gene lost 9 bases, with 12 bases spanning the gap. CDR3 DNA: TGTGCCAGCTCACCAGACCGGCAGGGAACGCAGTATTTT. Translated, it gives CASSPDRQGTQYF.

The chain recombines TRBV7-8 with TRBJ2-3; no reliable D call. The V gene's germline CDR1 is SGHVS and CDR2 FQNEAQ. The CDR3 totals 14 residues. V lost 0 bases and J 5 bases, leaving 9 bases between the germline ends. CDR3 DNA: TGTGCCAGCAGCTTAGCCTCGCAGCGAGATACGCAGTATTTT. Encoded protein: CASSLASQRDTQYF.

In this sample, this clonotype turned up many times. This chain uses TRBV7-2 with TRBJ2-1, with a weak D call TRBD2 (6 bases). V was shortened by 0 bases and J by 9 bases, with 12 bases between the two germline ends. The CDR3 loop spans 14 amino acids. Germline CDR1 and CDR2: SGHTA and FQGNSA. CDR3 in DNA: TGTGCCAGCAGCTTAGCGGGGGGTTTAGGTGAGCAGTTCTTC. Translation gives CASSLAGGLGEQFF.

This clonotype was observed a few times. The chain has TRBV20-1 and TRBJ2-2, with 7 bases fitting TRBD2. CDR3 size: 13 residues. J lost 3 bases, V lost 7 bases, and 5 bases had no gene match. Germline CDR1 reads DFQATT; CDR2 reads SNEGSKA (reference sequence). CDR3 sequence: CSVAGVYTGELFF. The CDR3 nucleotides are TGCAGTGTTGCGGGGGTTTACACCGGGGAGCTGTTTTTT.

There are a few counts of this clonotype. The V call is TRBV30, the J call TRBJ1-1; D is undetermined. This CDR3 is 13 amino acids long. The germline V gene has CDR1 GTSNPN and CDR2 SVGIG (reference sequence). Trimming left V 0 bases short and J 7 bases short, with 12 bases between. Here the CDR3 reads CAWSVGDWGEAFF. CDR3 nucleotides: TGTGCCTGGAGTGTAGGTGACTGGGGTGAAGCTTTCTTT.